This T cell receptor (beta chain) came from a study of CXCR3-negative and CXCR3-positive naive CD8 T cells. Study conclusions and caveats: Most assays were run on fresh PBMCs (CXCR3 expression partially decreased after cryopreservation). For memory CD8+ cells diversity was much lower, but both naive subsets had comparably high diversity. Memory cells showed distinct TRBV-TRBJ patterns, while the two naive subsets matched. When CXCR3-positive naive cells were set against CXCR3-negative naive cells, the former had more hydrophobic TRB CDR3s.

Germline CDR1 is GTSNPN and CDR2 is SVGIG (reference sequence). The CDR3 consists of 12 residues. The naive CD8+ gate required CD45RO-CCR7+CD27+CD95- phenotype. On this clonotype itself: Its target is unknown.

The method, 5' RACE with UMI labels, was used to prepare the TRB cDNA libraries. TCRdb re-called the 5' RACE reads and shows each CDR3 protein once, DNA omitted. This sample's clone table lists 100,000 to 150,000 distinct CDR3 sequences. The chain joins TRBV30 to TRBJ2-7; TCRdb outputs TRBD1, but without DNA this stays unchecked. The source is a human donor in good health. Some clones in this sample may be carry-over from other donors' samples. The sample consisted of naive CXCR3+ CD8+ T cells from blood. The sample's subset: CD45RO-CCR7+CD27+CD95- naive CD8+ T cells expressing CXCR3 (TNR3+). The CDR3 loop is CAWSPGTYEQYF.